The 20 T cell receptor beta chains presented below share a single source sample, sequenced in a study of T cell repertoires in cytomegalovirus infection. These receptors have no identified antigens. TCRdb itself ran the reads through MiXCR, one entry per CDR3 protein. The top ten clones hold about 13% of a sample with about 330,000 distinct CDR3 sequences, approximately 30% of them seen once. Sequences were derived from cultured PBMCs, sampled from culture after CMV antigen stimulation. The receptors originated from a human donor in good health (CMV status not recorded). Some clones in this sample may be carry-over from other donors' samples.

V gene TRBV27 combines with J gene TRBJ1-4, with 9 bases matching TRBD1. The CDR3 sequence is 14 residues long. Germline V gene lookup returns CDR1 MNHEY and CDR2 SMNVEV (reference sequence). J lost 10 bases, V lost 6 bases, and 9 bases had no gene match. CDR3: CASRKGQGGGKLFF. Here the CDR3 DNA reads TGTGCCAGCAGGAAGGGACAGGGAGGTGGAAAACTGTTTTTT.

The chain recombines TRBV19 with TRBJ1-2; the D gene is possibly TRBD1 (5 bases). Germline-derived CDR1 and CDR2 are LNHDA and SQIVND (reference sequence). V dropped 7 bases and J dropped 3 bases, with 15 bases sitting between them. This CDR3 is 14 amino acids long. The DNA for the CDR3 is TGTGCCAGTACCACCCTAGGGGAAGACTATGGCTACACCTTC. Its protein product is CASTTLGEDYGYTF.

This chain uses TRBV7-8 with TRBJ2-7; unclear D gene. CDR3 length equals 11 residues. Germline V lookup: CDR1 SGHVS, CDR2 FQNEAQ. The V and J ends lost 5 bases and 3 bases respectively, with 5 bases between them. This CDR3 reads CASSINYEQYF. CDR3 bases: TGTGCCAGCAGCATCAACTACGAGCAGTACTTC.

This clonotype was found many times. CDR3 amino acids: CASSQGNSYNSPLHF. In DNA form, the CDR3 reads TGTGCCAGCAGCCAAGGAAACAGCTATAATTCACCCCTCCACTTT. The rearrangement joins TRBV3-1 to TRBJ1-6; D gene ambiguous. The CDR3 consists of 15 residues. Trimming removed 1 base at V and 3 bases at J, with 7 bases between. Per germline, CDR1 LGHDT and CDR2 YNNKEL (reference sequence).

This clonotype has a handful of counts. V is TRBV19 and J is TRBJ2-7, with D uncertain. The ends were cut back, 5 bases at V and 3 bases at J, with 11 bases in the middle. This CDR3 comprises 13 residues. The germline gives CDR1 LNHDA, CDR2 SQIVND (reference sequence). CDR3 DNA: TGTGCCAGTAGTGTCCCGGACGGCTACGAGCAGTACTTC. Its protein is CASSVPDGYEQYF.

J is TRBJ2-4 and V is TRBV6-1; D perhaps matches TRBD2 (5 bases). The CDR3 runs 15 residues. Trimming removed 1 base from V and 8 bases from J, with 15 bases in between. Germline V gene data show CDR1 as MNHNS and CDR2 as SASEGT. The CDR3 protein is CASSEGLRHSDIQYF. The CDR3, as DNA: TGTGCCAGCAGTGAAGGTTTACGGCATAGCGACATTCAGTACTTC.

This sequence joins TRBV7-2 and TRBJ2-1; 9 bases map to TRBD2. This CDR3 is built from 15 residues. The germline CDR1 and CDR2 sequences are SGHTA and FQGNSA. The junction had 4 bases not matched to a gene; V was cut back by 3 bases and J by 4 bases. This CDR3 reads CASSLQREAYNEQFF. The DNA for the CDR3 is TGTGCCAGCAGCTTGCAGCGGGAGGCTTACAATGAGCAGTTCTTC. The full variable domain, with the rest looked up from reference TRBV7-2 and TRBJ2-1, is GAGVSQSPSNKVTEKGKDVELRCDPISGHTALYWYRQSLGQGLEFLIYFQGNSAPDKSGLPSDRFSAERTGGSVSTLTIQRTQQEDSAVYLCASSLQREAYNEQFFGPGTRLTVL.

The genes are TRBV7-2 and TRBJ2-2, with 11 bases that match TRBD1. The V segment lost 5 bases and the J segment 5 bases; nucleotides outside the gene matches: 7. The CDR3 runs 16 residues. Per the germline V gene, CDR1 is SGHTA and CDR2 is FQGNSA. CDR3 residues: CASSLGQGAGTGELFF. The CDR3 nucleotides are TGTGCCAGCAGCCTCGGACAGGGGGCAGGAACCGGGGAGCTGTTTTTT.

This chain joins TRBV6-8 and TRBJ2-5; 8 positions agree with TRBD2. CDR3 length: 14 amino acids. The trim removed 5 bases at V and 1 base at J, leaving 3 bases unmatched. The germline CDR1 and CDR2 sequences are MNHGY and SAAAGT. CDR3 amino acids: CASSRLASQETQYF. DNA for the CDR3: TGTGCCAGCAGTCGACTAGCGTCCCAAGAGACCCAGTACTTC.

The sample holds a few counts of this clonotype. V is TRBV7-2 and J is TRBJ2-7; maybe TRBD1 (6 bases). Trimming took 1 base from V and 5 from J, leaving 12 bases between them. The CDR3 has 14 residues. The V gene's germline CDR1 is SGHTA and CDR2 FQGNSA. CDR3 DNA: TGTGCCAGCAGCTTAGTGCAGGGGCTTCACGAGCAGTACTTC. Translated, it gives CASSLVQGLHEQYF. Variable domain in full (rest from reference TRBV7-2 and TRBJ2-7): GAGVSQSPSNKVTEKGKDVELRCDPISGHTALYWYRQSLGQGLEFLIYFQGNSAPDKSGLPSDRFSAERTGGSVSTLTIQRTQQEDSAVYLCASSLVQGLHEQYFGPGTRLTVT.

This clonotype was recorded a few times. V and J are TRBV27 and TRBJ1-3, with D perhaps TRBD1 (5 bases). Germline CDR1 and CDR2: MNHEY and SMNVEV (reference sequence). Trimming took off 0 bases at V and 4 bases at J, with 10 bases between the two ends. This CDR3 is 15 amino acids long. CDR3 region: CASSLSGTLGNTIYF. The CDR3 DNA is TGTGCCAGCAGTTTATCCGGGACCCTGGGAAACACCATATATTTT.

The rearrangement links TRBV15 to TRBJ2-5, with D hard to call. CDR1 and CDR2 (germline): LNHNV, YYDKDF (reference sequence). Trimming left V 2 bases short and J 1 base short, with 11 bases between. The CDR3 sequence is 15 residues long. The CDR3 region is CATSRFLGSQETQYF. The CDR3 DNA reads TGTGCCACCAGCAGATTCCTCGGATCCCAAGAGACCCAGTACTTC. The full variable domain, in which reference TRBV15 and TRBJ2-5 provide the parts outside the CDR3, is DAMVIQNPRYQVTQFGKPVTLSCSQTLNHNVMYWYQQKSSQAPKLLFHYYDKDFNNEADTPDNFQSRRPNTSFCFLDIRSPGLGDTAMYLCATSRFLGSQETQYFGPGTRLLVL.

This clonotype was counted between two and nine times. The chain is built from TRBV5-1 and TRBJ2-2; 7 bases agree with TRBD2. CDR3 length: 15 amino acids. V was clipped by 1 base and J by 4 bases; unmatched bases: 4. CDR1 SGHRS and CDR2 YFSETQ come from the germline V gene. This CDR3 reads CASSLSGESTGELFF. CDR3 bases: TGCGCCAGCAGCTTGAGCGGGGAGAGCACCGGGGAGCTGTTTTTT.

This clonotype was detected many times. The V call is TRBV7-9, the J call TRBJ1-5; D remains unclear. CDR1 and CDR2 from the germline V gene are SEHNR and FQNEAQ (reference sequence). Trimming took 5 bases from V and 5 from J, leaving 7 bases between them. The CDR3 has 12 amino acids. CDR3 in DNA: TGTGCCAGCAGCCCGGGGTATCAGCCCCAGCATTTT. Protein sequence: CASSPGYQPQHF.

V usage is TRBV5-5 and J usage is TRBJ2-1, with TRBD2 identical over 12 bases. Per the germline V gene, CDR1 is SGHKS and CDR2 is YYEKEE (reference sequence). The CDR3 has 16 residues. The junction had 9 bases not matched to a gene; V was cut back by 3 bases and J by 8 bases. Here the CDR3 reads CASSSNRLAGVDEQFF. In nucleotides, the CDR3 is TGTGCCAGCAGCTCTAATCGACTAGCGGGAGTCGATGAGCAGTTCTTC.

This clonotype was counted between two and nine times. The rearrangement uses TRBV15 and TRBJ2-7, with a tentative D call TRBD2 (6 bases). Trimming removed 1 base at V and 2 bases at J, with 6 bases between. The CDR3 sequence is 13 residues long. The germline CDR1 and CDR2 sequences are LNHNV and YYDKDF (reference sequence). The CDR3 bases are TGTGCCACCAGCAGAGGACTAGCCTACGAGCAGTACGTC. Translated, it gives CATSRGLAYEQYV.

The table lists this clonotype with many counts. V is TRBV7-2 and J is TRBJ2-1; 9 positions match TRBD2. The germline CDR1 and CDR2 sequences are SGHTA and FQGNSA. V lost 7 bases, J lost 0 bases, and 4 bases stayed unmatched. There are 15 residues in the CDR3. The CDR3 DNA is TGTGCCAGCATGGCGGGAGGGCCCTCCTACAATGAGCAGTTCTTC. This encodes CASMAGGPSYNEQFF.

This chain joins TRBV19 and TRBJ1-4; no definite D call. Germline V lookup: CDR1 LNHDA, CDR2 SQIVND (reference sequence). This CDR3 has 14 residues. With 7 bases removed from V and 5 bases from J, the gap between germline ends came to 14 bases. The chain's CDR3 is CASTISRTNEKLFF. The CDR3 DNA reads as TGTGCCAGTACTATCTCGAGAACCAATGAAAAACTGTTTTTT.

This chain joins TRBV4-3 and TRBJ2-7, with 9 bases identical to TRBD2. J was trimmed by 2 bases and V by 0 bases; bases with no gene match: 5. The CDR3 is made up of 16 amino acids. The germline CDR1 and CDR2 sequences are LGHNA and YSLEER. For the CDR3, the DNA is TGCGCCAGCAGCCAAGACGCGGGGGGGCGAGCCTACGAGCAGTACTTC. Translating gives CASSQDAGGRAYEQYF.

This clonotype was picked up a small number of times. The gene calls are TRBV19 and TRBJ2-1, with 14 nucleotides matching TRBD2. Trimming removed 3 bases from V and 5 bases from J; junction bases left unmatched: 6. The CDR3 loop spans 17 amino acids. Germline V gene sequence: CDR1 LNHDA, CDR2 SQIVND (reference sequence). The chain's CDR3 is CASSIKEGLAGDNEQFF. The CDR3 DNA is TGTGCCAGTAGTATTAAGGAGGGACTAGCGGGGGACAATGAGCAGTTCTTC. The full variable domain, with the rest looked up from reference TRBV19 and TRBJ2-1, is DGGITQSPKYLFRKEGQNVTLSCEQNLNHDAMYWYRQDPGQGLRLIYYSQIVNDFQKGDIAEGYSVSREKKESFPLTVTSAQKNPTAFYLCASSIKEGLAGDNEQFFGPGTRLTVL.